The clone carrying this TCR beta chain was detected many times. The antigen remains undetermined. With iRepertoire HTBI primers and Arm-PCR of CDR3 regions, TCR beta libraries were built. TCRdb processed the multiplex PCR reads anew with MiXCR; each CDR3 protein has one entry. The repertoire holds roughly 490,000 distinct CDR3 sequences, with 22% as singletons. CDR1 and CDR2 from the germline V gene are SGHTA and FQGNSA. The CDR3 sequence is 14 residues long. V lost 3 bases and J 6 bases, leaving 14 bases between the germline ends. This sample's time point: persistent/refractory GD, antithyroid drugs over 5 years with positive TRAb. The TCR library was made from RNA extracted from PBMCs. This specimen belongs to a study of regulatory T cells in long-lasting Graves disease. Study-level points and caveats: Persistent Graves' patients had lower TCR diversity than newly diagnosed ones.

The sequences come from peripheral blood mononuclear cells (PBMCs), collected when the disease was refractory, from a patient treated with antithyroid drugs. This TCR derives from a female donor with Graves disease. The chain employs TRBV7-2 and TRBJ1-2, with unresolved D. The DNA for the CDR3 is TGTGCCAGCAGCTTGGAGTATCTGGGGAATGGCTACACCTTC. It specifies CASSLEYLGNGYTF.